The T cell receptor (beta chain) under discussion was sequenced for a study of cytomegalovirus exposure and HLA in healthy donors (dated by TCRdb to 2016 to 2017). Notes on the research overall: An earlier analysis of roughly 500 of the donors reported approximately 260 Gb of sequence data and 117 million unique TCR beta sequences obtained from around 180 million T cells. An early release that covered several hundred HLA-typed donors contained approximately 300 gigabases of sequencing data and around 85 million unique TCR sequences. Of the 300 to 400 genotyped donors, approximately 80% fell in the genetic ancestry cluster associated with self-reported Caucasian donors. The study was designed to test whether signatures of past pathogen exposure could be identified by cataloging public T cell receptors. Using immunosequencing, the study profiled T cell repertoires from 666 subjects and related those repertoires to cytomegalovirus serostatus. Along with the approximately 650-subject first cohort, a separate validation cohort of more than 90 different subjects was used. The study combined high-throughput TCR immunosequencing, statistical association of individual TCRs with disease status, and machine learning to predict cytomegalovirus infection status. A later analysis re-analyzed previously published TCR beta repertoires from 666 donors and added high-resolution HLA genotyping to study TCR occurrence patterns. Rather than using new phenotypic data, the later analysis identified candidate immune exposures from TCR beta sequences and from how often those sequences occurred across donors. In an earlier analysis of a few hundred of the donors, high-throughput TCR beta sequencing was used to judge whether each TCR beta V gene segment behaved as functional or pseudogenic. Donor age, sex, ethnicity and CMV serostatus were compiled together with the repertoire data. Genome-wide SNP genotypes for about three fifths of the 666 donors were used in a later genetic analysis, which treated that subset as a discovery cohort. Every discovery cohort repertoire had been produced on one sequencing platform. Both class I and class II loci were covered by HLA typing, at four-digit resolution. The number of typed donors differed by locus: roughly 629-640 for A, B, C, DRB1 and DQB1; 522 for DQA1; 606 for DPA1; and 450 to 480 for DPB1. Because of strong linkage in the cohort, roughly five DR-DQ haplotypes were treated as single units for association and clustering. Among 398 genotyped donors of the cohort, an average of around 240,000 unique TCR beta nucleotide sequences was sequenced per donor, of which about 18% were non-productive.

Its CDR3 holds 14 amino acids, cysteine through phenylalanine. Kept here is only the CDR3 DNA, which spans 42 bases and is read in frame from base 1. Per the germline V gene, MNHNS is the CDR1 and SASEGT is the CDR2. The junction carries 9 bases between V and J, which are trimmed by 2 bases and 2 bases respectively. In total, roughly 670 healthy bone marrow donors made up the cohort. At the time of sampling, all cohort members were nominally healthy, though unrecorded immune exposures were likely present. The donor was CMV seropositive and was included in the group of 250 to 300 seropositive cohort members. Every donor gave a peripheral blood sample, and the peripheral blood mononuclear cells from that sample were used for TCR beta sequencing. Genomic DNA was extracted from the blood cell samples with the Qiagen DNeasy Blood Extraction Kit. A word on this clone: Its antigen is not yet known. Nothing much larger sits one base from this clone, and base qualities are not available.

The method was the immunoSEQ multiplex PCR assay. For the multiplex PCR, a mixture combining 60 forward primers for TCR Vbeta segments and 13 reverse primers for TCR Jbeta segments was used. The CDR3 region of rearranged TCR beta genes was amplified from genomic DNA by a multiplex PCR assay. The Illumina HiSeq System was used to sequence the amplified TCR beta libraries as 87-base-pair reads. Processing in the source paper ran as follows. A later analysis counted some 80 million unique TCR beta chains across the 600 to 850 repertoires, and around 12 million of these chains were shared by at least two donors. Raw reads were error-corrected and collapsed into unique sequences with a nearest-neighbor algorithm that merged closely related sequences to remove PCR and sequencing errors. Alignment of CDR3 sequences to IMGT reference sequences was used to assign V, D and J gene segments. For a sequence to be retained, a match of at least six nucleotides was required to both a V gene segment and a J gene segment. A rearrangement was called productive if the CDR3 had no stop codons and remained in frame with V and J, and every other rearrangement was called non-productive. Following IMGT convention, CDR3 was defined as the stretch from the second conserved V-encoded cysteine up to the conserved J-encoded phenylalanine. In an earlier analysis of roughly 580 of the donors, sequences lacking an unambiguous match to a single V gene segment were excluded. In an earlier analysis of several hundred of the donors, V segments were called functional above 56.7% productive rearrangements and were called segregating when the between-donor standard deviation exceeded 5%. To diagnose cytomegalovirus status from the catalog of TCR beta chain sequences, a statistical classification framework was built. V and J gene assignment, in a later analysis, came from comparing TCR nucleotide sequences with IMGT/GENE-DB human TR gene sequences. A later analysis assigned CDR3 sequences and most-parsimonious VDJ recombination scenarios with the TCRdist pipeline. In a later analysis, each TCR beta chain was defined by its CDR3 amino acid sequence together with its V-gene family, and reads without a unique V-gene family were excluded. To address suspected cross-contamination and a sequencing artifact, a later analysis removed 450 to 700 highly shared, low-generation-probability nucleotide sequences. For each public chain, a later analysis derived a clonal expansion index from normalized ranks of inferred template counts within each repertoire. A later analysis computed generation probabilities with a VDJ recombination model fitted to out-of-frame rearrangements, and checked the results against IGoR. A later analysis scored TCR-TCR, TCR-HLA and TCR-CMV co-occurrence with hypergeometric tests, applying a repertoire-size bias correction to TCR pairs. To estimate false discovery rates, a later analysis permuted the HLA or CMV assignments 20 times. In a later analysis, co-occurring TCRs were grouped using DBSCAN, with TCRdist sequence similarity added in when clustering inside HLA-allele-positive subsets. Repertoires with fewer than 30,000 or more than 120,000 public chains, plus five repertoires with anomalous nucleotide sharing, were excluded from co-occurrence clustering. TCRdb re-hosts the immuneACCESS table, in-frame sequences only. Its copies lack some clones; in the studies checked, an unresolved V gene accounts for under half of them, and the cause for the rest is not known. D and trimming were read from the DNA, whereas the V and J calls and clone size are those reported in that table. The sample profile shows 150,000 or so clones; 75% to 90% of them were found once. The top ten constitute roughly 6.3% of the sample.

Paper-wide results and their limitations: In the study, around 150 TCR beta chains were listed as associated with cytomegalovirus. In a later analysis, some 18,000 TCR beta sequences were associated with specific HLA alleles at a false discovery rate of 0.05. When HLA alleles, especially DR and DQ, strongly co-occurred, attributing TCR associations to individual alleles was difficult. A cluster of highly shared sequence variants was judged likely to be a technical artifact of the sequencing pipeline. Because the 87-base-pair reads could not distinguish some IMGT-functional V segments, including TRBV6-2 and TRBV6-3, those segments were excluded. In a later analysis, the rate of TCR association differed among HLA loci, with DRB1 alleles having the most associated TCRs and HLA-C alleles having the fewest. Presence/absence analyses assumed roughly uniform sequencing depth across donors, an assumption that may not hold. Correlated functional status among segregating V segments might be attributable to linkage disequilibrium, but an unknown experimental factor could not be ruled out. Across donors, most TCR sequences were observed very rarely, whereas some public TCRs were present in many individuals. Because some donors lacked HLA typing at each locus, the association tests relied only on the typed subset. In vitro tests confirmed that a few of the cytomegalovirus-associated TCR beta chains recognize cytomegalovirus antigens. Only TCR beta chains were sequenced in this cohort, and the absence of alpha or paired-chain data limited detectable features. In a later analysis, several top co-occurrence clusters were reported to appear linked to parvovirus B19, influenza, CMV and Epstein-Barr virus. According to the authors, the approach could potentially be generalized to other disease states and immunological phenotypes. A further reported finding was that TCR beta sequences accurately predicted the HLA-A and HLA-B alleles for most subjects in the first cohort. For the cohort, immune exposure information was limited to CMV serostatus. According to a later analysis, most CMV-associated TCR beta chains appeared to be HLA-restricted, and the HLA associations seemed to be driven largely by CMV exposure. In a later genetic analysis, a missense DCLRE1C variant was associated with V-gene and J-gene trimming of TCR beta chains, and the association was replicated in an independent cohort. In a later analysis, HLA-associated TCR beta chains showed more clonal expansion and lower generation probabilities than non-associated chains that were equally common. The classifier was reported to diagnose cytomegalovirus status with high specificity and sensitivity in both the original and validation cohorts. Approximately 16 rarely observed V segments, including chromosome 9 orphons, were excluded from the earlier analysis of approximately 600 of the donors because counts were too low. According to a later genetic analysis, donors in an Asian-associated ancestry cluster had fewer N-insertions in productive TCRs than the approximately 650-donor mean. Broadly in line with IMGT annotations, most TCR beta V segments showed up in productive rearrangements about 87% or about 30% of the time in an earlier analysis of some 590 of the donors.

The TCR sequence derives from a male donor in good health and CMV-seropositive. The rearrangement combines TRBV6-1 with TRBJ1-1, with the D gene not clear enough to name. Sequencing input: PBMCs. Here is the DNA: TGTGCCAGCAGTGAACTCCTGCGAAACACTGAAGCTTTCTTT. It specifies CASSELLRNTEAFF.